This T cell receptor (beta chain) was recorded in a study of cytomegalovirus exposure and HLA in healthy donors (TCRdb year 2017). With respect to the entire study: In an earlier analysis of around 540 of the donors, 250 to 350 Gb of sequence data and approximately 120 million unique TCR beta sequences from approximately 180 million T cells were reported. Genome-wide SNP genotypes for about 55% of the roughly 670 donors were used in a later genetic analysis, which treated that subset as a discovery cohort. Typing coverage differed by locus: A, B, C, DRB1 and DQB1 were typed in about 620-640 donors, DQA1 in 500 to 550, DPA1 in 600 to 610, and DPB1 in approximately 450. A later analysis re-analyzed previously published TCR beta repertoires from approximately 700 donors and added high-resolution HLA genotyping to study TCR occurrence patterns. To predict cytomegalovirus infection status, the study combined high-throughput TCR immunosequencing, statistical association of individual TCRs with disease status, and machine learning. The aim of the study was to test whether cataloging public T cell receptors could identify signatures of past pathogen exposure. HLA typing included class I and class II loci at four-digit resolution. Across about 380 genotyped donors of the cohort, an average of about 240,000 unique TCR beta nucleotide sequences per donor were sequenced, and roughly a sixth of those sequences were non-productive. To decide whether each TCR beta V gene segment behaved as functional or pseudogenic, an earlier analysis of some 580 of the donors relied on high-throughput TCR beta sequencing. The T cell repertoires of about 700 subjects were profiled by immunosequencing and related to cytomegalovirus serostatus. Every repertoire in the discovery cohort had been generated on one and the same sequencing platform. Of the approximately 400 genotyped donors, over 70% fell in the genetic ancestry cluster associated with self-reported Caucasian donors. Roughly 310 gigabases of sequencing data and around 87 million unique TCR sequences were included in an early release covering about 620 HLA-typed donors. In addition to the first cohort of roughly 700 subjects, a separate validation cohort of some 120 different subjects was used. Several DR-DQ haplotypes were treated as single units for association and clustering because of strong linkage in the cohort. Donor age, sex, ethnicity and CMV serostatus were compiled together with the repertoire data. Rather than using new phenotypic data, the later analysis identified candidate immune exposures from TCR beta sequences and from how often those sequences occurred across donors.

Comments on this clone: This receptor's antigen is unknown. No much larger clonotype is one base removed from it; base qualities were not supplied.

The cohort consisted of 600 to 750 healthy bone marrow donors. At the time of sampling, all cohort members were nominally healthy, though unrecorded immune exposures were likely present. The donor was CMV seronegative and was included in the group of several hundred seronegative cohort members. Every donor gave a peripheral blood sample, and the peripheral blood mononuclear cells from that sample were used for TCR beta sequencing. The Qiagen DNeasy Blood Extraction Kit was used to extract genomic DNA from the blood cell samples. Broader findings and caveats from the paper: Assigning TCR associations to individual alleles was difficult when HLA alleles, especially DR and DQ, strongly co-occurred. According to a later analysis, parvovirus B19, influenza, CMV and Epstein-Barr virus appeared linked to several top co-occurrence clusters. In both the original and validation cohorts, the classifier was reported to diagnose cytomegalovirus status with high specificity and sensitivity. Some IMGT-functional V segments, including TRBV6-2 and TRBV6-3, could not be told apart with the 87-base-pair reads, so those segments were excluded. A later genetic analysis reported fewer N-insertions in productive TCRs among donors in an Asian-associated ancestry cluster than the 666-donor mean. The only immune exposure information available for the cohort was CMV serostatus. A further reported finding was that TCR beta sequences accurately predicted the HLA-A and HLA-B alleles for most subjects in the first cohort. In a later analysis, most CMV-associated TCR beta chains were found to appear HLA-restricted, with HLA associations seemingly driven largely by CMV exposure. A few of the identified cytomegalovirus-associated TCR beta chains were confirmed in vitro to be specific for cytomegalovirus antigens. A later genetic analysis associated a missense DCLRE1C variant with V-gene and J-gene trimming of TCR beta chains, and an independent cohort replicated the association. In a later analysis, TCR association rates were found to vary across HLA loci, with the most associated TCRs seen for DRB1 alleles and the fewest for HLA-C alleles. Most TCR sequences were observed very rarely across donors, whereas some public TCRs were present in many individuals. In a later analysis, some 18,000 TCR beta sequences were associated with specific HLA alleles at a false discovery rate of 0.05. Because some donors lacked HLA typing at each locus, the association tests relied only on the typed subset. Roughly uniform sequencing depth across donors was assumed in presence/absence analyses, although this assumption may not hold. The authors suggested that the approach could potentially be extended to other disease states and immunological phenotypes. In an earlier analysis of some 550 of the donors, most TCR beta V segments were observed in productive rearrangements about 87% or about 30% of the time, broadly matching IMGT annotations. A cluster of highly shared sequence variants was judged likely to be a technical artifact of the sequencing pipeline. Correlated functional status among segregating V segments might reflect linkage disequilibrium, but an unknown experimental factor could not be ruled out. A later analysis found that HLA-associated TCR beta chains were more clonally expanded and had lower generation probabilities than equally common non-associated chains. A total of 150 or so TCR beta chains were listed by the study as associated with cytomegalovirus. This cohort had only TCR beta chains sequenced, and the lack of alpha or paired-chain data limited which features could be detected. Because counts were too low, roughly 16 rarely observed V segments, including chromosome 9 orphons, were left out of the earlier analysis of a few hundred of the donors.

The library was built by means of the immunoSEQ multiplex PCR assay. For the multiplex PCR, a mixture combining 60 forward primers for TCR Vbeta segments and 13 reverse primers for TCR Jbeta segments was used. Amplification of the CDR3 region of rearranged TCR beta genes was performed with a multiplex PCR assay on genomic DNA. On the Illumina HiSeq System, the amplified TCR beta libraries were sequenced as 87-base-pair reads. In the original analysis: In a later analysis, roughly 80 million unique TCR beta chains were counted across the 650 to 750 repertoires, and some 10 million of these chains were shared by at least two donors. To remove PCR and sequencing errors, raw reads were error-corrected and collapsed into unique sequences using a nearest-neighbor algorithm that merged closely related sequences. Alignment of CDR3 sequences to IMGT reference sequences was used to assign V, D and J gene segments. For a sequence to be retained, at least a six-nucleotide match to both a V gene segment and a J gene segment was required. A rearrangement counted as productive if the CDR3 had no stop codons and remained in frame with V and J, and every other rearrangement counted as non-productive. CDR3 was defined by IMGT convention, running from the second conserved V-encoded cysteine to the conserved J-encoded phenylalanine. Sequences without an unambiguous match to a single V gene segment were excluded from the earlier analysis of 500 to 700 of the donors. In an earlier analysis of several hundred of the donors, V segments were called functional above 56.7% productive rearrangements and were called segregating when the between-donor standard deviation exceeded 5%. A statistical classification framework was developed to diagnose cytomegalovirus status using the catalog of TCR beta chain sequences. In a later analysis, V and J genes were assigned by comparing TCR nucleotide sequences against IMGT/GENE-DB human TR gene sequences. The TCRdist pipeline was used in a later analysis to assign CDR3 sequences and most-parsimonious VDJ recombination scenarios. In a later analysis, each TCR beta chain was defined by its CDR3 amino acid sequence together with its V-gene family, and reads lacking a unique V-gene family were excluded. As a way to deal with suspected cross-contamination and a sequencing artifact, a later analysis dropped approximately 570 nucleotide sequences that were highly shared and had low generation probability. In a later analysis, a clonal expansion index was calculated for each public chain from normalized within-repertoire ranks of inferred template counts. In a later analysis, generation probabilities were computed with a VDJ recombination model fitted to out-of-frame rearrangements, and the resulting probabilities were checked against IGoR. A later analysis scored TCR-TCR, TCR-HLA and TCR-CMV co-occurrence with hypergeometric tests, applying a repertoire-size bias correction to TCR pairs. In a later analysis, false discovery rates were estimated by permuting HLA or CMV assignments 20 times. In a later analysis, co-occurring TCRs were grouped using DBSCAN, and TCRdist sequence similarity was added for clustering within HLA-allele-positive subsets. For co-occurrence clustering, repertoires with fewer than 30,000 or more than 120,000 public chains were excluded, along with five or six repertoires with anomalous nucleotide sharing. TCRdb retrieved this table from immuneACCESS and kept in-frame rearrangements only. Not all clones are present; in checked studies, unresolved V genes account for under half, and no reason is known for the remainder. V and J calls and clone size are as listed in that table; D and trimming were resolved from the DNA. The sample contains tens of thousands of clones, 73% of them found a single time. The top ten clonotypes cover about 5.7% of the sample.

Trimming removed 0 bases from V and 8 bases from J, leaving 23 bases between the germline ends. CDR3 length: 18 amino acids, cysteine to phenylalanine. Left in the record is the CDR3 DNA by itself, 54 bases read in frame from the first base. CDR1 and CDR2 (SGDLS, YYNGEE) derive from the germline V gene. The clonotype was recovered from a man in his fifties in good health and CMV-seronegative. The sequencing input was PBMCs. The chain employs TRBV9 and TRBJ1-4, with no D gene named confidently. DNA sequence: TGTGCCAGCAGCGTAGGGCCCCCGCAGGTTGGGTTCAGAGAAAAACTGTTTTTT. This sequence encodes CASSVGPPQVGFREKLFF.